A single sample is the source of the 24 T cell receptor beta chains below, sequenced in a study of identical twins. TCRdb reanalysed the 5' RACE reads using MiXCR and keeps one entry per CDR3 protein. Among 250,000 or so distinct CDR3 sequences listed, roughly 7% were seen once. The sample was also reused in another study, on yellow fever vaccine responses in identical twins.

Sequences were obtained from memory (CD45RO+) T cells sorted from blood. These receptor sequences come from a woman younger than 35 in good health.

This clonotype was seen a handful of times. CDR3 sequence reads: CAIMGTGTYEQYF. The CDR3 region has the DNA TGTGCCATCATGGGGACAGGGACCTACGAGCAGTACTTC. The gene calls are TRBV10-3 and TRBJ2-7; TRBD1 aligns across 9 bases. V gave up 7 bases and J gave up 2 bases; unmatched junction bases: 3. The CDR3 is made up of 13 amino acids. Germline loops: CDR1 ENHRY, CDR2 SYGVKD.

This clonotype was detected ten times or more. The J gene is TRBJ1-5, the V gene TRBV5-1; D is unresolved. Trimming removed 4 bases from V and 4 bases from J, with 9 bases in between. The germline CDR1 and CDR2 sequences are SGHRS and YFSETQ. The CDR3 totals 13 residues. CDR3 coding DNA: TGCGCCAGCAGCATCGGGAAGAATCAGCCCCAGCATTTT. Protein sequence: CASSIGKNQPQHF.

At least ten counts were recorded for this clonotype. The J gene is TRBJ2-6, the V gene TRBV6-1; D is perhaps TRBD1 (6 bases). The CDR3 sequence is 15 residues long. Germline V CDR1 and CDR2: MNHNS, SASEGT. V dropped 6 bases and J dropped 4 bases, with 13 bases sitting between them. In DNA, the CDR3 is TGTGCCAGCAGGGCGAACAGGGACGGGGCCAACGTCCTGACTTTC. Translated, it gives CASRANRDGANVLTF.

There are a few counts of this clonotype. The J gene is TRBJ2-1, the V gene TRBV5-5, with 11 positions matching TRBD1. CDR1 SGHKS and CDR2 YYEKEE come from the germline V gene (reference sequence). Trimming at V came to 0 bases and at J to 10 bases, leaving 12 bases not matched to a gene. This CDR3 region has 17 residues. In nucleotides, the CDR3 is TGTGCCAGCAGCTTGGGGACAGGGGGCTGGTCGTTGAGGGAGCAGTTCTTC. Residues: CASSLGTGGWSLREQFF.

The V and J genes are TRBV7-2 and TRBJ2-1; TRBD2 agrees at 13 bases. This CDR3 region has 22 residues. The trim removed 5 bases at V and 0 bases at J, leaving 19 bases unmatched. Germline V gene sequence: CDR1 SGHTA, CDR2 FQGNSA. The DNA for the CDR3 is TGTGCCAGCAGCGCCCCAATACTAGCGGGGGGGCCGATACCGAGCTCCTACAATGAGCAGTTCTTC. As protein: CASSAPILAGGPIPSSYNEQFF.

This clonotype was detected many times. The V and J genes are TRBV21-1 and TRBJ2-5; the table gives TRBD1 as D, unverified against the DNA. TRBV21-1 is annotated as a pseudogene. The CDR3 has 15 amino acids. CDR3 loop: CASSKDEGREETQYF. In DNA, the CDR3 is TGTGCCAGCAGCAAAGACGAAGGCAGGGAAGAGACCCAGTACTTC.

This clonotype was counted a few times. The chain employs TRBV18 and TRBJ2-7; D gene uncertain. V was pared by 4 bases and J by 2 bases, with 9 bases between. CDR3 length: 13 residues. The germline CDR1 and CDR2 sequences are KGHSH and LQKENI. The CDR3 bases are TGTGCCAGCTCACTTCTGGCTACCTACGAGCAGTACGTC. It specifies CASSLLATYEQYV.

This clonotype occurred a few times. The gene calls are TRBV27 and TRBJ2-7; 11 positions agree with TRBD2. CDR3 length: 15 amino acids. V dropped 1 base and J dropped 5; count of bases not matched to a gene: 4. Germline V gene lookup returns CDR1 MNHEY and CDR2 SMNVEV (reference sequence). This CDR3 is CASSLFSGRDNEQYF. The CDR3 region has the DNA TGTGCCAGCAGTTTATTTAGCGGGAGGGACAACGAGCAGTACTTC.

This clonotype has a handful of counts. The chain couples TRBV2 to TRBJ2-7; TRBD2 matches 10 bases. CDR1 is SNHLY and CDR2 is FYNNEI in the germline V gene. The length of the CDR3 is 15 residues. Trimming at V came to 3 bases and at J to 0 bases, leaving 2 bases not matched to a gene. In nucleotides, the CDR3 is TGTGCCAGCAGTGAGGGACTAGCGATCTCCTACGAGCAGTACGTC. Translated, it gives CASSEGLAISYEQYV.

This clonotype came up a few times. The chain links TRBV12-3 or TRBV12-4 to TRBJ1-3; a possible D gene is TRBD1 (6 bases). V lost 7 bases and J lost 3, with 13 bases in between. The CDR3 length is 14 residues. CDR3 nucleotide sequence: TGTGCCAGCACCACCCGGACAGTTGGAAACACCATATATTTT. It encodes CASTTRTVGNTIYF.

There are a few counts of this clonotype. The chain employs TRBV3-1 and TRBJ2-7, with D tentatively TRBD1 (6 bases). The CDR3 contains 12 residues. CDR1 and CDR2 (germline): LGHDT, YNNKEL (reference sequence). Trimming left V 6 bases short and J 6 bases short, with 12 bases between. The CDR3 coding sequence is TGTGCCAGCAGGCCGACAGGAGGCGAGCAGTACGTC. Translating it yields CASRPTGGEQYV.

Ten or more counts support this clonotype. The CDR3: CASSPAPGLASSYNEQFF. The DNA of the CDR3 is TGTGCCAGCAGTCCAGCACCGGGACTTGCAAGCTCCTACAATGAGCAGTTCTTC. V and J are TRBV12-3 or TRBV12-4 and TRBJ2-1, with D tentatively TRBD2 (6 bases). V shed 5 bases and J shed 0 bases, with 20 bases lying between them. CDR3 length equals 18 residues.

Many counts were recorded for this clonotype. V and J are TRBV27 and TRBJ2-1; 10 positions match TRBD2. The CDR3 covers 15 residues. The J segment lost 10 bases and the V segment lost 2 bases, leaving 8 bases of the junction unmatched. The germline V gene has CDR1 MNHEY and CDR2 SMNVEV (reference sequence). CDR3 nucleotide sequence: TGTGCCAGCAGTTTAAAAGCGGGAGGGCCAGGGGAGCAGTTCTTC. It yields the protein CASSLKAGGPGEQFF.

The V call is TRBV5-1, the J call TRBJ2-1; 10 bases match TRBD2. The CDR3 sequence is 14 residues long. Trimming cost V 2 bases and J 7 bases; bases outside gene matches: 3. The germline V gene has CDR1 SGHRS and CDR2 YFSETQ. CDR3 sequence (DNA): TGCGCCAGCAGCTTCACTAGCGGGATTAATGAGCAGTTCTTC. It is translated as CASSFTSGINEQFF.

This clonotype was seen many times. The chain has TRBV7-3 and TRBJ2-1; 7 positions agree with TRBD2. Losses at the gene ends were 4 bases for V and 0 bases for J; bases not matched to a gene: 3. The germline V gene has CDR1 SGHTA and CDR2 FQGTGA. The CDR3 extends over 15 amino acids. The CDR3 nucleotides read TGTGCCAGCAGCTCCGGCGGGAGCTCCTACAATGAGCAGTTCTTC. Its protein is CASSSGGSSYNEQFF. The entire variable domain, with the rest obtained from reference TRBV7-3 and TRBJ2-1, is as follows: GAGVSQTPSNKVTEKGKYVELRCDPISGHTALYWYRQSLGQGPEFLIYFQGTGAADDSGLPNDRFFAVRPEGSVSTLKIQRTERGDSAVYLCASSSGGSSYNEQFFGPGTRLTVL.

This chain joins TRBV5-6 and TRBJ2-5, with 8 bases aligning to TRBD2. Trimming took 2 bases from V and 4 from J; bases not matched to a gene: 7. This CDR3 comprises 15 residues. Looked up from germline, CDR1 is SGHDT and CDR2 is YYEEEE. CDR3 sequence (DNA): TGTGCCAGCAGCTTTGATGTCCGGGGGGGAGAGACCCAGTACTTC. Its protein product is CASSFDVRGGETQYF.

This clonotype was counted between two and nine times. The chain combines TRBV27 with TRBJ2-1; D uncertain. V was trimmed by 3 bases and J by 9 bases, leaving 9 bases between them. The CDR3 has 12 residues. CDR1 is MNHEY and CDR2 is SMNVEV in the germline V gene (reference sequence). The CDR3 DNA is TGTGCCAGCAGTTTTTCAGCGAGTGAGCAGTTCTTC. As protein: CASSFSASEQFF.

This clonotype was seen a handful of times. The chain couples TRBV10-3 to TRBJ2-5, with D uncertain. The CDR3 has 17 residues. Trimming stripped 1 base from V and 5 bases from J, with 20 bases between. Germline loops: CDR1 ENHRY, CDR2 SYGVKD. CDR3: CAISEFGFAVPGETQYF. The CDR3 bases are TGTGCCATCAGTGAGTTCGGTTTTGCGGTCCCCGGGGAGACCCAGTACTTC.

This clonotype was seen ten or more times. J is TRBJ2-5 and V is TRBV5-1, with 9 nucleotides matching TRBD1. Per germline, CDR1 SGHRS and CDR2 YFSETQ. This CDR3 has 15 amino acids. Germline trimming cut 4 bases from V and 6 bases from J; bases unmatched to any gene: 10. The CDR3 region is CASSPDRGGSKTQYF. Here the CDR3 DNA reads TGCGCCAGCAGCCCGGACAGGGGAGGATCGAAGACCCAGTACTTC.

This clonotype was found a few times. The chain has TRBV15 and TRBJ2-1; TRBD1 might be the D (5 bases). This CDR3 has 16 residues. Germline assignment: CDR1 LNHNV and CDR2 YYDKDF (reference sequence). V gave up 5 bases and J gave up 5 bases, with 19 bases separating them. The CDR3 DNA is TGTGCCACCAGCCGAGGCCCAGGGCGCGTAGACAATGAGCAGTTCTTC. The encoded protein is CATSRGPGRVDNEQFF.

This clonotype has at least ten counts. This rearrangement joins TRBV7-2 to TRBJ1-1; 12 bases map to TRBD1. Germline lookup yields CDR1 SGHTA and CDR2 FQGNSA. J lost 4 bases, V lost 5 bases, and 5 bases had no gene match. The CDR3 consists of 15 residues. The CDR3: CASSRDRGRGTEAFF. The CDR3 nucleotides are TGTGCCAGCAGCCGGGACAGGGGGCGCGGCACTGAAGCTTTCTTT.

This clonotype was detected a few times. This chain uses TRBV5-8 with TRBJ2-2, with a weak D call TRBD1 (6 bases). Trimming removed 5 bases from V and 10 bases from J, with 12 bases in between. This CDR3 comprises 12 residues. Germline-derived CDR1 and CDR2 are SGHTS and YDEGEE. CDR3 sequence: CASRDGTMELFF. The DNA for the CDR3 is TGTGCCAGCAGGGACGGGACAATGGAGCTGTTTTTT.

The J gene is TRBJ2-1, the V gene TRBV7-6; tentatively, D is TRBD2 (5 bases). Germline CDR1 and CDR2: SGHVS and FNYEAQ. CDR3 length equals 17 residues. Between the trimmed V and J ends, which lost 1 base and 2 bases, there was a span of 15 bases. CDR3 in DNA: TGTGCCAGCAGCTTAGGAGGCTCAGCGGCTACCTACAATGAGCAGTTCTTC. Translating it yields CASSLGGSAATYNEQFF.

This clonotype has only a few counts. V and J are TRBV5-1 and TRBJ2-3, with TRBD1 as a possible D gene (6 bases). Trimming left V 4 bases short and J 6 bases short, with 21 bases between. CDR1 and CDR2 (germline): SGHRS, YFSETQ. This CDR3 has 16 amino acids. CDR3 DNA: TGCGCCAGCAGCCCCAGGACGATAGGGACACTGGATACGCAGTATTTT. Encoded protein: CASSPRTIGTLDTQYF.